This TCR beta chain was captured by sequencing in a study of shared clonotypes between healthy human individuals (dated by TCRdb to the early 2020s). Context from the whole study: The cohort comprised a couple of women and a few men aged 18 to 49 years. For each donor, CD4 naive and CD4 memory were each given three plates, CD8 naive was given two plates, and CD8 memory was given one plate. Blood TCR repertoires of roughly 5 healthy adults were deeply sequenced to estimate repertoire size and the extent of clonotype sharing between individuals. To increase sequencing depth and limit assay-specific biases, TCR repertoire library preparation and sequencing were carried out by different laboratories using diverse techniques. Leukapheresis yielded between about 0.94 and 9 billion PBMCs per donor.

Details on this clone: This clone's antigen is unknown. There are no base qualities to consult, and no much larger clone falls within one base.

V is pruned by 5 bases and J by 7 bases, leaving 5 bases of the junction without a gene match. The CDR3 goes from the cysteine to the phenylalanine over 13 residues. Only CDR3 DNA is held: 39 bases, read in frame from base 1. The germline V gene (reference sequence) provides CDR1 LNHNV and CDR2 YYDKDF. Using the deep immunoSEQ assay, TCR CDR3 regions were amplified from genomic DNA by multiplex PCR. For each cell subset, the extracted genomic DNA was distributed evenly across all wells of several immunoSEQ 96-well plates, and each plate served as one replicate. For sorted subsets, about 210 ng of genomic DNA, equivalent to some 33,000 T cell genomes, went into each replicate PCR. Purified libraries were measured with a Qubit 3.0 fluorometer, size-checked on a Bioanalyzer 2100, and measured again with the KAPA Library Quantification kit. Each immunoSEQ 96-well plate was sequenced on its own single-read 150-cycle Illumina NextSeq 550 flow cell. As for how the authors treated the data: The immunoSEQ output contained only junctional sequences without quality scores, so filtering could not match that applied to full-length reads. To assign V/J genes and CDR3, sequences were annotated against IMGT germline references using PyIR, a Python wrapper for IgBLAST v1.9. Reads were removed for weak V/J assignments (E-value above 1e-6), missing CDR3, stop codons, out-of-frame junctions, or ambiguous translated residues. V3J clonotypes were defined as sequences sharing the same inferred V gene, J gene, and CDR3 amino acid sequence. Percentage overlap between repertoires was calculated by dividing the number of shared unique clonotypes by the size of the smaller repertoire. Repertoire richness was assessed with RTK rarefaction, the Chao1 estimator, and Recon v2.1 estimates of unobserved clonotypes. For all TCRbeta clonotypes obtained by the gDNA method from a handful of donors, generation probabilities were computed with OLGA. TCRdb limited this immuneACCESS table to in-frame rearrangements with V and J called. A share of clones is missing; checked studies link under half to unresolved V genes, and the rest is unexplained. V and J calls and clone size are given by that table; D and trimming were obtained from the DNA. Across this sample there are roughly 2.5 million clones, with roughly nine tenths seen only once. The ten largest make up over 0.12% of the sample.

Healthy HIV-negative adults with no recently reported acute infections or vaccinations were included as donors. Only Caucasian adults living in Nashville, Tennessee, USA were represented among the donors. Magnetic negative selection was used to enrich CD4+ T cells, after which naive cells were positively selected on CD45RA and the negative fraction became the memory subset. Blood was obtained by leukapheresis, after which PBMCs were separated by Ficoll-Histopaque density gradient centrifugation and cryopreserved in liquid nitrogen vapor phase. Analytical flow cytometry was used to check the purity and quantity of every magnetically sorted T cell population. Genomic DNA was isolated from each sorted fraction and quantified by UV absorbance on a Nanodrop 2000c. The research as a whole found: Naive subsets generally had larger estimated clonotype richness than memory subsets did. Compared with non-shared clonotypes, the clonotypes found in all four sorted-subset donors had higher generation probabilities. The small number of donors limited the genetic and exposure-history diversity represented. Incomplete sequencing was indicated by rarefaction of sorted-subset datasets, despite the large sequencing depth. Across several donors, roughly 5% of naive CD4, more than 3% of naive CD8, under 2.5% of memory CD4, and roughly 0.4% of memory CD8 clonotypes were shared. Based on pairwise subsampling, the degree of clonotype sharing among donors was expected to be affected by sequencing depth. Sampling was limited to blood, and TCR repertoires in tissue likely differ from TCR repertoires in blood.

Sequences were obtained from naive CD4+ T cells sorted from blood. In light of the paper, this sample's cell subset or site label describes: CD45RA+ positively selected. This TCR was sampled from a man younger than 35 in good health. This chain joins TRBV15 to TRBJ2-5, and 9 bases in between align with TRBD1. The DNA is as follows: TGTGCCACCAGCGTGGGACAGGGAAGGACCCAGTACTTC. Its protein product is CATSVGQGRTQYF. Reference TRBV15 and TRBJ2-5 genes cover what lies past the CDR3, so the full variable domain is DAMVIQNPRYQVTQFGKPVTLSCSQTLNHNVMYWYQQKSSQAPKLLFHYYDKDFNNEADTPDNFQSRRPNTSFCFLDIRSPGLGDTAMYLCATSVGQGRTQYFGPGTRLLVL.